A selection of T cell receptor beta chains follows, all from one sample in a study of blood T cell repertoires in COVID-19. The method was immunoSEQ multiplex PCR; TCRdb's version includes in-frame clones alone and lacks a portion of them. The sample has roughly 200,000 clones; 87% are singletons. Sequenced input: peripheral blood. The receptors originated from a woman younger than 35 who had recovered from COVID-19. The CDR3 runs from the conserved cysteine through the conserved F or W. D genes are given only for firm matches. The listing skips clone size in some rows; elsewhere it reads once, few, many or a size class.

abundance	d_gene	v_gene	j_gene	CDR3nt	CDR3aa
-	TRBD1	TRBV19	TRBJ1-4	TGTGCCAGTAGTACCAGACAGGGGGCGCGAGAAAAACTGTTTTTT	CASSTRQGAREKLFF
-	-	TRBV9	TRBJ2-5	TGTGCCAGCAGCGTAGGGGGCTTCTTGGAGACCCAGTACTTC	CASSVGGFLETQYF
-	-	TRBV2	TRBJ1-2	TGTGCCAGCAAGAACAGGGTTCTTAACTATGGCTACACCTTC	CASKNRVLNYGYTF
-	TRBD1	TRBV4-1	TRBJ2-7	TGCGCCAGCAGCGGGGACAGGGGGTCCTACGAGCAGTACTTC	CASSGDRGSYEQYF
-	-	TRBV11-2	TRBJ2-7	TGTGCCAGCAGCTTGAATACGGGAATCCACGAGCAGTACTTC	CASSLNTGIHEQYF
-	TRBD1	TRBV27	TRBJ2-5	TGTGCCAGCAACCCCGGGGGACAGGGGCAGACCCAGTACTTC	CASNPGGQGQTQYF
-	-	TRBV30	TRBJ1-6	TGTGCCTGGAGGGACTACAGGAATTCACCCCTCCACTTT	CAWRDYRNSPLHF
once	-	TRBV5-1	TRBJ2-7	TGCGCCAGCAGCTTGACAGGGTCCTACGAGCAGTACTTC	CASSLTGSYEQYF
-	-	TRBV21-1	TRBJ2-7	TGTGCCGGCTTCTACGAGCAGTACTTC	CAGFYEQYF
-	-	TRBV25-1	TRBJ2-7	TGTGCCAGCAGTGAGGGACTTTCGGCCTACGAGCAGTACTTC	CASSEGLSAYEQYF
-	TRBD2	TRBV6-2/TRBV6-3	TRBJ2-3	TGTGCCAGCAGTTCGCTTACTAGCGGGATTGTGGATACGCAGTATTTT	CASSSLTSGIVDTQYF
-	-	TRBV7-6	TRBJ2-5	TGTGCCAGCACCCTACGCAACAGACACCAAGAGACCCAGTACTTC	CASTLRNRHQETQYF
few	TRBD1	TRBV30	TRBJ1-4	TGTGCCTGGATCCCGTCGACAGGGCGGGGTGAAAAACTGTTTTTT	CAWIPSTGRGEKLFF
-	-	TRBV6-5	TRBJ1-1	TGTGCCAGCAGGCTACAGGGTACTAATGAAGCTTTCTTT	CASRLQGTNEAFF
-	TRBD2	TRBV11-3	TRBJ2-1	TGTGCCAGCAGCTTAGGGGGACTAGCGGGTTACAATGAGCAGTTCTTC	CASSLGGLAGYNEQFF
-	-	TRBV2	TRBJ2-7	TGTGCCAGCAGTGACATAGCGGTCTCCTACGAGCAGTACTTC	CASSDIAVSYEQYF
-	TRBD1	TRBV15	TRBJ1-4	TGTGCCACCAGCAGATTGACAGGGGCGGCTGCAACTAATGAAAAACTGTTTTTT	CATSRLTGAAATNEKLFF
once	-	TRBV7-2	TRBJ1-4	TGTGCCAGCAGCTTAGGGGGGCCCGGGGAAAAACTGTTTTTT	CASSLGGPGEKLFF
-	-	TRBV5-5	TRBJ2-5	TGTGCCAGCAGACCGATGGACACACAGGGTTTAAGGGAGACCCAGTACTTC	CASRPMDTQGLRETQYF
-	-	TRBV5-4	TRBJ2-1	TGTGCCAGCAGCTTGGTCTCCCTTTCCTCCTACAATGAGCAGTTCTTC	CASSLVSLSSYNEQFF
-	TRBD1	TRBV3-1/TRBV3-2	TRBJ2-7	TGTGCCAGCAGCCAAGAGGGGACAGGGAACTACGAGCAGTACTTC	CASSQEGTGNYEQYF
once	-	TRBV12-3/TRBV12-4	TRBJ1-1	TGTGCCAGCAGTTTAATGGGGGGAGAAGCTTTCTTT	CASSLMGGEAFF
-	-	TRBV7-6	TRBJ2-5	TGTGCCAGCAGCTTAAGGGGGCGGGGTGGAGAGACCCAGTACTTC	CASSLRGRGGETQYF
-	TRBD1	TRBV12-3/TRBV12-4	TRBJ1-1	TGTGCCAGCAACGGACAGGGTGATGAAGCTTTCTTT	CASNGQGDEAFF
-	TRBD2	TRBV7-3	TRBJ2-7	TGTGCCAGCAGCTTAGAAGCGGGAGGGGCCTACGAGCAGTACTTC	CASSLEAGGAYEQYF
-	-	TRBV12-3/TRBV12-4	TRBJ2-3	TGTGCCAGTAGCACGGCGACAGATACGCAGTATTTT	CASSTATDTQYF
once	-	TRBV5-4	TRBJ2-3	TGTGCCAGCAGCTTCTCTAGGGAGGTAGATACGCAGTATTTT	CASSFSREVDTQYF
-	TRBD1	TRBV18	TRBJ1-2	TGTGCCAGCTCACCGGACACAGGGGGCATCTATGGCTACACCTTC	CASSPDTGGIYGYTF